A selection of T cell receptor beta chains follows, all from one sample in a study of cytomegalovirus exposure and HLA in healthy donors. Method: immunoSEQ multiplex PCR; TCRdb's copy keeps in-frame clones and lacks some. The sample has roughly 160,000 clones, 70% to 85% seen once. The sample taken for sequencing was PBMCs. These receptors all come from a man under 40 in good health and CMV-seropositive. The CDR3 runs from the conserved cysteine through the conserved F or W. The D gene is left open where the match is weak. Clone size appears in some rows only: once, few, many, or a class for an expanded clone.

J gene | D gene | V gene | clone size | CDR3 protein | CDR3 DNA
TRBJ1-1 | - | TRBV6-5 | - | CASTYSLNTEAFF | TGTGCCAGCACTTACAGCCTGAACACTGAAGCTTTCTTT
TRBJ1-5 | - | TRBV27 | - | CASSAGGSNQPQHF | TGTGCCAGCAGTGCCGGGGGTAGCAATCAGCCCCAGCATTTT
TRBJ1-3 | - | TRBV5-1 | - | CASSLVGPGGRNTIYF | TGCGCCAGCAGCTTGGTGGGACCCGGGGGTCGAAACACCATATATTTT
TRBJ1-1 | TRBD1 | TRBV12-5 | - | CASGPGQGDTEAFF | TGTGCTAGTGGTCCCGGACAGGGAGACACTGAAGCTTTCTTT
TRBJ2-5 | - | TRBV19 | - | CASSRPGRVGETQYF | TGTGCCAGTAGTAGGCCGGGTCGGGTTGGAGAGACCCAGTACTTC
TRBJ1-1 | TRBD1 | TRBV9 | - | CASSADRDSQKRTEAFF | TGTGCCAGCAGCGCAGACCGGGACAGTCAGAAAAGGACTGAAGCTTTCTTT
TRBJ2-1 | TRBD2 | TRBV10-3 | - | CAIRRTSGNNEQFF | TGTGCCATCAGGAGGACTAGCGGGAACAATGAGCAGTTCTTC
TRBJ1-4 | - | TRBV25-1 | few | CASSGPNEKLFF | TGTGCCAGCAGTGGGCCTAATGAAAAACTGTTTTTT
TRBJ2-3 | - | TRBV7-7 | - | CASSPEAASTDTQYF | TGTGCCAGCAGCCCTGAGGCGGCTAGCACAGATACGCAGTATTTT
TRBJ2-3 | TRBD1 | TRBV7-2 | - | CASSLGQGSTDTQYF | TGTGCCAGCAGCCTGGGACAGGGAAGCACAGATACGCAGTATTTT
TRBJ2-5 | TRBD2 | TRBV15 | - | CATSRGSSGGAVETQYF | TGTGCCACCAGCAGAGGATCTAGCGGGGGGGCCGTGGAGACCCAGTACTTC
TRBJ2-7 | TRBD1 | TRBV7-8 | - | CASSSRRDSQAYEQYF | TGTGCCAGCAGCTCGCGTAGGGACAGTCAAGCCTACGAGCAGTACTTC
TRBJ2-5 | TRBD2 | TRBV6-6 | - | CASRDSSGGKETQYF | TGTGCCAGCAGAGACTCTAGCGGGGGAAAAGAGACCCAGTACTTC
TRBJ2-5 | - | TRBV14 | - | CASSQDGKRQETQYF | TGTGCCAGCAGCCAAGACGGAAAGCGACAAGAGACCCAGTACTTC
TRBJ2-5 | TRBD2 | TRBV4-1 | - | CATRSGEMGGETQYF | TGCGCCACACGCAGCGGGGAAATGGGAGGCGAGACCCAGTACTTC
TRBJ1-1 | - | TRBV4-3 | - | CASSQVILGTEAFF | TGCGCCAGCAGCCAAGTAATACTAGGGACTGAAGCTTTCTTT
TRBJ1-5 | TRBD1 | TRBV6-5 | once | CASSDDRGGGQPQHF | TGTGCCAGCAGCGACGACAGGGGAGGCGGTCAGCCCCAGCATTTT
TRBJ1-6 | - | TRBV5-1 | - | CASSLGDRYSPLHF | TGCGCCAGCAGCTTGGGAGACAGGTATTCACCCCTCCACTTT
TRBJ1-2 | - | TRBV30 | - | CAWSVLTANYGYTF | TGTGCCTGGAGTGTACTGACAGCGAACTATGGCTACACCTTC
TRBJ2-2 | TRBD1 | TRBV29-1 | - | CSVEDLTGVAGELFF | TGCAGCGTTGAAGATCTGACAGGGGTGGCCGGGGAGCTGTTTTTT
TRBJ2-2 | - | TRBV30 | - | CAWRPGIVTGELFF | TGTGCCTGGAGGCCGGGTATTGTCACCGGGGAGCTGTTTTTT
TRBJ1-6 | - | TRBV9 | - | CASSVAINTGWNSPLHF | TGTGCCAGCAGCGTAGCCATCAATACAGGGTGGAATTCACCCCTCCACTTT
TRBJ2-7 | TRBD2 | TRBV30 | - | CAWRRKAGAEQYF | TGTGCCTGGAGGAGAAAAGCGGGGGCCGAGCAGTACTTC
TRBJ1-5 | TRBD1 | TRBV5-1 | - | CASSRGTENNQPQHF | TGCGCCAGCAGCAGGGGGACAGAAAACAATCAGCCCCAGCATTTT
TRBJ1-2 | TRBD1 | TRBV6-1 | - | CASLRQGSNYGYTF | TGTGCCAGCCTCAGACAGGGCTCTAACTATGGCTACACCTTC
TRBJ1-1 | TRBD1 | TRBV7-9 | - | CASSPGQGQNTEAFF | TGTGCCAGCAGCCCGGGACAGGGACAGAACACTGAAGCTTTCTTT
TRBJ2-3 | - | TRBV7-7 | few | CASSLAAGDSSTDTQYF | TGTGCCAGCAGCTTAGCGGCAGGGGATTCTAGCACAGATACGCAGTATTTT
TRBJ1-1 | - | TRBV10-2 | - | CASSESAVNTEAFF | TGCGCCAGCAGTGAGTCGGCAGTGAACACTGAAGCTTTCTTT
TRBJ1-1 | - | TRBV5-5 | - | CASSSLQAATEAFF | TGTGCCAGCAGCTCCCTACAGGCGGCCACTGAAGCTTTCTTT
TRBJ2-4 | - | TRBV6-5 | - | CASRGLAKNIQYF | TGTGCCAGCAGGGGACTAGCCAAAAACATTCAGTACTTC
TRBJ1-4 | TRBD1 | TRBV4-1 | - | CASRQPTGEKEKLFF | TGCGCCAGCAGGCAACCGACAGGGGAAAAAGAAAAACTGTTTTTT
TRBJ2-6 | TRBD1 | TRBV29-1 | - | CSVGGPGQDYSGANVLTF | TGCAGCGTTGGTGGACCGGGACAGGACTACTCTGGGGCCAACGTCCTGACTTTC
TRBJ2-7 | - | TRBV2 | few | CASSEALLRGEQYF | TGTGCCAGCAGTGAAGCGCTTCTTAGGGGCGAGCAGTACTTC
TRBJ1-1 | TRBD1 | TRBV6-5 | - | CASSEQGYQPFF | TGTGCCAGCAGTGAACAGGGGTACCAACCTTTCTTT
TRBJ1-1 | - | TRBV28 | few | CASSYGFQTEAFF | TGTGCCAGCAGTTACGGTTTTCAAACTGAAGCTTTCTTT
TRBJ2-5 | - | TRBV9 | - | CASSVRGAEETQYF | TGTGCCAGCAGCGTCCGGGGGGCAGAAGAGACCCAGTACTTC
TRBJ2-1 | TRBD1 | TRBV9 | - | CASSPTGTGYNEQFF | TGTGCCAGCAGCCCTACCGGGACAGGGTACAATGAGCAGTTCTTC
TRBJ2-7 | TRBD1 | TRBV4-1 | - | CTSSLWTGEREQYF | TGCACCAGCAGCCTCTGGACAGGGGAACGCGAGCAGTACTTC
TRBJ1-4 | TRBD1 | TRBV5-4 | - | CASSDSQGAREKLFF | TGTGCCAGCAGCGATTCACAGGGGGCGCGCGAAAAACTGTTTTTT
TRBJ2-7 | - | TRBV7-9 | - | CASSSSWQGWEQYF | TGTGCCAGCAGCTCTAGTTGGCAGGGTTGGGAGCAGTACTTC